Listed below are T cell receptor beta chains from one sample, sequenced in a study of cytomegalovirus exposure and HLA in healthy donors. Only in-frame clones appear in the TCRdb table, and some are missing; sequencing was by immunoSEQ multiplex PCR. The table records roughly 140,000 clones, roughly 65% of them present only once. The sequenced sample was PBMCs. Source of these receptors: a woman between 25 and 40 years old in good health and CMV-seronegative. The conserved cysteine and the conserved F or W are not part of the CDR3 here. Only some rows state a clone size, as once, few, many or a class for expanded clones.

j_gene,v_gene,abundance,CDR3aa
TRBJ1-6,TRBV28,-,ASSSILAGKSSYNSPLH
TRBJ1-1,TRBV7-9,-,ASSPGRGEGTEAF
TRBJ1-6,TRBV28,-,ASRGEYNSPLH
TRBJ2-7,TRBV5-1,few,ASSPGLGGGEQY
TRBJ2-1,TRBV27,once,ASSPRTGIDEQF
TRBJ2-1,TRBV7-9,-,ASSLGQGSNEQF
TRBJ2-7,TRBV19,-,ASQPGTAAYEQY
TRBJ1-1,TRBV5-4,-,ASSLRYSPEAF
TRBJ1-1,TRBV7-9,few,ASSRGEAEAF
TRBJ2-1,TRBV4-2,-,ASSQSHSSYNEQF
TRBJ1-6,TRBV6-1,-,ATQGADSPLH
TRBJ1-1,TRBV16,-,ASSPQEPRAGAWGREAF
TRBJ2-5,TRBV25-1,-,ASSEGDRGETQY
TRBJ1-5,TRBV28,-,ASSSRTGGDQPQH
TRBJ2-3,TRBV7-7,-,ASSLDRETDTQY
TRBJ2-7,TRBV10-3,-,AISTGTKSYEQY
TRBJ2-7,TRBV28,-,ASRTGGAYEQY
TRBJ2-1,TRBV6-4,-,ASSSSSGRYNEQF
TRBJ2-3,TRBV19,-,ASSTFSERERLDTQY
TRBJ1-2,TRBV27,-,ASRTRGTGGGYT
TRBJ1-6,TRBV6-6,-,ASRQGGSPLH
TRBJ2-2,TRBV18,-,ASFWTANTGELF
TRBJ2-5,TRBV5-6,once,ASSWGGSGGAETQY
TRBJ2-3,TRBV19,once,ASTARTSGDTDTQY
TRBJ2-5,TRBV11-2,-,ASSLRGETQY
TRBJ2-4,TRBV7-9,-,ASSLAGQPKNIQY
TRBJ2-7,TRBV4-1,-,ASSRPGGSPYEQY
TRBJ1-4,TRBV27,-,ASTFDSGEKLF
TRBJ2-3,TRBV11-3,-,ASSPGTSGTGTQY
TRBJ1-2,TRBV29-1,-,SVESTGAAGYT